A single sample gave rise to the 20 T cell receptor beta chains below, sequenced in a study of T cell changes during pregnancy in multiple sclerosis. The method was immunoSEQ multiplex PCR; TCRdb's version includes in-frame clones alone and lacks a portion of them. The table records roughly 53,000 clones, around 94% of them present only once. The material sequenced was CD4+ T cells from peripheral blood mononuclear cells, taken in the third trimester of pregnancy. The receptors come from a female donor with multiple sclerosis, enrolled in a pregnancy study.

The CDR3 reads CASSLGQGAPETQYF. CDR3 bases: TGTGCCAGCAGCTTAGGACAGGGGGCACCGGAGACCCAGTACTTC. The chain employs TRBV13 and TRBJ2-5, with 9 bases that match TRBD1. This CDR3 contains 15 residues. Losses at the gene ends were 0 bases for V and 5 bases for J; bases not matched to a gene: 4. Germline lookup yields CDR1 PRHDT and CDR2 FYEKMQ (reference sequence).

V gene TRBV19 combines with J gene TRBJ2-1; 8 bases are a match to TRBD2. V was clipped by 10 bases and J by 10 bases; unmatched bases: 18. The CDR3 has 15 residues. Germline V CDR1 and CDR2: LNHDA, SQIVND (reference sequence). The CDR3 sequence: CATSGGGRMGGEQFF. The CDR3 nucleotides are TGTGCCACTTCGGGGGGCGGGAGGATGGGTGGGGAGCAGTTCTTC.

The V call is TRBV11-2, the J call TRBJ2-7; D unresolved. Germline loops: CDR1 SGHAT, CDR2 FQNNGV. The V end lost 0 bases, the J end lost 3 bases, and 6 bases lay between the germline ends. The CDR3 is 13 residues long. This chain's CDR3 is CASSLDSYYEQYF. CDR3 nucleotides: TGTGCCAGCAGCTTAGACTCCTACTACGAGCAGTACTTC.

The V call is TRBV6-5, the J call TRBJ1-5; D is perhaps TRBD1 (5 bases). Trimming took off 5 bases at V and 9 bases at J, with 11 bases between the two ends. CDR3 length equals 12 residues. Per the germline V gene, CDR1 is MNHEY and CDR2 is SVGAGI. CDR3 coding DNA: TGTGCCAGCAGTACCCTTAGGGGGCCCCAGCATTTT. Protein sequence: CASSTLRGPQHF.

The gene calls are TRBV28 and TRBJ1-1; D might be TRBD1 (5 bases). V dropped 7 bases and J dropped 0 bases, with 24 bases sitting between them. Germline loops: CDR1 MDHEN, CDR2 SYDVKM. This CDR3 has 18 residues. The CDR3 reads CASITGGTWGRMNTEAFF. The CDR3 nucleotides are TGTGCCAGCATCACAGGCGGGACTTGGGGCCGTATGAACACTGAAGCTTTCTTT.

This clone appeared once. The chain is built from TRBV4-2 and TRBJ2-7; 9 positions match TRBD1. There are 15 residues in the CDR3. Germline-derived CDR1 and CDR2 are LGHNA and YNFKEQ. V shed 0 bases and J 2 bases; nucleotides not matched to a gene: 2. In DNA, the CDR3 is TGTGCCAGCAGCCAAGAGACAGGGGGGACCTACGAGCAGTACTTC. Protein sequence: CASSQETGGTYEQYF.

The CDR3 reads CASTTGTVGNTIYF. The CDR3 DNA reads as TGTGCCAGCACTACCGGGACAGTCGGAAACACCATATATTTT. The rearrangement joins TRBV28 to TRBJ1-3; 7 bases line up with TRBD1. Germline V gene sequence: CDR1 MDHEN, CDR2 SYDVKM. Unmatched junction bases numbered 7, after V lost 7 bases and J lost 4 bases. The CDR3 spans 14 residues. Based on the CDR3 plus reference TRBV28 and TRBJ1-3, the full variable domain is DVKVTQSSRYLVKRTGEKVFLECVQDMDHENMFWYRQDPGLGLRLIYFSYDVKMKEKGDIPEGYSVSREKKERFSLILESASTNQTSMYLCASTTGTVGNTIYFGEGSWLTVV.

The V and J genes are TRBV5-1 and TRBJ2-7, with D tentatively TRBD2 (5 bases). CDR1 and CDR2 (germline): SGHRS, YFSETQ. Trimming pared 5 bases from V and 5 bases from J, leaving 14 bases between. This CDR3 region has 13 residues. The CDR3 region is CASRLTRRDEQYF. The CDR3 DNA follows: TGCGCCAGCAGGTTAACAAGGCGGGACGAGCAGTACTTC.

V and J are TRBV5-4 and TRBJ2-1; 14 bases are a match to TRBD2. Trimming at V came to 4 bases and at J to 6 bases, leaving 3 bases not matched to a gene. This CDR3 comprises 15 residues. Looked up from germline, CDR1 is SGHNT and CDR2 is YYREEE (reference sequence). The CDR3 bases are TGTGCCAGCAGCCACGGGACTAGCGGGAGCAATGAGCAGTTCTTC. It is translated as CASSHGTSGSNEQFF.

This clone was recorded a few times. CDR3 DNA sequence: TGTGCCAGCAGTGGAGGGACAGGGGAGTATAGCAATCAGCCCCAGCATTTT. Translation gives CASSGGTGEYSNQPQHF. The rearrangement uses TRBV28 and TRBJ1-5; TRBD1 matches 10 bases. The CDR3 has 17 residues. With 5 bases clipped from V and 0 bases from J, the junction kept 7 bases outside the gene matches. CDR1 MDHEN and CDR2 SYDVKM come from the germline V gene.

This chain uses TRBV7-9 with TRBJ2-7; maybe TRBD1 (6 bases). With 5 bases removed from V and 0 bases from J, the gap between germline ends came to 14 bases. The CDR3 consists of 15 residues. The V gene's germline CDR1 is SEHNR and CDR2 FQNEAQ (reference sequence). CDR3 protein: CASSRYRESSYEQYF. The CDR3 region has the DNA TGTGCCAGCAGCCGTTACAGGGAGAGCTCCTACGAGCAGTACTTC. The entire variable domain, with the rest obtained from reference TRBV7-9 and TRBJ2-7, is as follows: DTGVSQNPRHKITKRGQNVTFRCDPISEHNRLYWYRQTLGQGPEFLTYFQNEAQLEKSRLLSDRFSAERPKGSFSTLEIQRTEQGDSAMYLCASSRYRESSYEQYFGPGTRLTVT.

This clone was picked up a small number of times. V gene TRBV28 combines with J gene TRBJ1-5; D is undetermined. Germline CDR1 is MDHEN and CDR2 is SYDVKM. V shed 7 bases and J shed 6 bases, with 10 bases lying between them. The CDR3 runs 12 residues. CDR3 region: CASKLGIQPQHF. The CDR3 DNA follows: TGTGCCAGCAAACTGGGCATTCAGCCCCAGCATTTT.

The chain uses TRBV6-5 and TRBJ2-1; 9 bases map to TRBD2. CDR1 and CDR2 (germline): MNHEY, SVGAGI. The CDR3 totals 15 residues. The ends lost 7 bases at V and 4 bases at J; junction bases unmatched: 8. The CDR3 loop reads CASNTGLAKYNEQFF. In DNA, the CDR3 is TGTGCCAGCAATACCGGACTAGCGAAGTACAATGAGCAGTTCTTC.

The chain carries TRBV19 and TRBJ2-2; tentative D call: TRBD2 (6 bases). The germline V gene encodes CDR1 LNHDA and CDR2 SQIVND (reference sequence). The CDR3 sequence is 13 residues long. With 3 bases removed from V and 5 bases from J, the gap between germline ends came to 7 bases. In nucleotides, the CDR3 is TGTGCCAGTAGTATGGGGGGAACCGGGGAGCTGTTTTTT. Its translation: CASSMGGTGELFF.

The chain carries TRBV9 and TRBJ2-2; TRBD2 matches 8 bases. V lost 0 bases, J lost 3 bases, and 4 bases stayed unmatched. Per the germline V gene, CDR1 is SGDLS and CDR2 is YYNGEE. CDR3 size: 16 residues. CDR3 DNA: TGTGCCAGCAGCGTAGTAGGAGCGGGAGACACCGGGGAGCTGTTTTTT. Translation gives CASSVVGAGDTGELFF.

V gene TRBV2 combines with J gene TRBJ1-2; D might be TRBD1 (6 bases). This CDR3 has 13 amino acids. With 5 bases removed from V and 4 bases from J, the gap between germline ends came to 11 bases. Germline loops: CDR1 SNHLY, CDR2 FYNNEI. The CDR3 loop is CASSLDRLYGYTF. CDR3 DNA sequence: TGTGCCAGCAGTCTCGACAGGCTCTATGGCTACACCTTC.

The V and J genes are TRBV6-1 and TRBJ2-7, with a tentative D call TRBD2 (5 bases). Germline lookup yields CDR1 MNHNS and CDR2 SASEGT. The V end lost 6 bases, the J end lost 3 bases, and 9 bases lay between the germline ends. The CDR3 covers 12 residues. The CDR3 bases are TGTGCCAGCAGCCAAGAGGGCTACGAGCAGTACTTC. The encoded protein is CASSQEGYEQYF.

The chain employs TRBV2 and TRBJ2-2, with TRBD1 identical over 7 bases. The CDR3 runs to 15 residues. Per the germline V gene, CDR1 is SNHLY and CDR2 is FYNNEI. Trimming at V came to 7 bases and at J to 1 base, leaving 6 bases not matched to a gene. CDR3 DNA: TGTGCCAGCATGACGAGACAGGGGAACACCGGGGAGCTGTTTTTT. The encoded protein is CASMTRQGNTGELFF. The whole variable domain, filled in from reference TRBV2 and TRBJ2-2, reads EPEVTQTPSHQVTQMGQEVILRCVPISNHLYFYWYRQILGQKVEFLVSFYNNEISEKSEIFDDQFSVERPDGSNFTLKIRSTKLEDSAMYFCASMTRQGNTGELFFGEGSRLTVL.

This clone was counted only a few times. The CDR3 DNA reads TGCAGCGTTGGGCGTCTAGCGGGAGTGGGACAAGAGACCCAGTACTTC. Encoded protein: CSVGRLAGVGQETQYF. This chain connects TRBV29-1 to TRBJ2-5, with 10 positions matching TRBD2. After removal of 4 bases from V and 2 bases from J, the junction contained 10 bases not matched to a gene. Germline V CDR1 and CDR2: SQVTM, ANQGSEA. CDR3 length equals 16 residues.

The chain uses TRBV27 and TRBJ2-7, with 12 bases lining up with TRBD2. Losses at the gene ends were 4 bases for V and 2 bases for J; bases not matched to a gene: 12. This CDR3 has 18 residues. Germline V lookup: CDR1 MNHEY, CDR2 SMNVEV (reference sequence). CDR3 nucleotides: TGTGCCAGCAGTTCAGAGGGCCCGCTAGCGGGAGGGGCCTACGAGCAGTACTTC. This encodes CASSSEGPLAGGAYEQYF.